Following are 9 T cell receptor beta chains from one sample sequenced in a study of a mutant IDH1 vaccine in newly diagnosed glioma (dated by TCRdb to the early 2020s). This specimen's time point label, interpreted: week 35, safety follow-up. Every vaccine dose consisted of 300 ug of a 20-mer mutant IDH1 peptide in Montanide, administered subcutaneously together with topical imiquimod. Preparation of the library involved the immunoSEQ multiplex PCR assay. This is the immuneACCESS table as TCRdb keeps it, with only in-frame sequences that have V and J called. A part of the clones is gone; compared with another copy, unresolved V genes explain less than half, and the rest is unexplained. A total of around 60,000 clones appear in this sample, around four fifths of them only once. The ten largest clonotypes hold 3.5% to 5% of the sample. These receptors are not linked to any known antigen. The material sequenced was PBMCs, taken from a glioma patient whose treatment included an IDH1 peptide vaccine. These receptors originate from a man aged 25-45 years with glioma.

The chain is built from TRBV28 and TRBJ1-2, with D tentatively TRBD1 (5 bases). The V gene lost 1 base and the J gene lost 4 bases, with 13 bases spanning the gap. The V gene's germline CDR1 is MDHEN and CDR2 SYDVKM. CDR3 size: 15 residues. The chain's CDR3 is CASSLLQGTSYGYTF. CDR3 sequence (DNA): TGTGCCAGCAGTTTATTGCAGGGAACATCCTATGGCTACACCTTC.

V is TRBV6-5 and J is TRBJ1-2; D is unresolved. V lost 0 bases, J lost 5 bases, and 13 bases lay in between. The length of the CDR3 is 15 residues. The germline V gene has CDR1 MNHEY and CDR2 SVGAGI. CDR3 sequence reads: CASSYSTRDVYGYTF. Written as DNA, the CDR3 is TGTGCCAGCAGTTACTCGACCCGAGATGTGTATGGCTACACCTTC.

V is TRBV5-5 and J is TRBJ1-3; D remains ambiguous. Germline V gene sequence: CDR1 SGHKS, CDR2 YYEKEE (reference sequence). This CDR3 region has 15 residues. V gave up 1 base and J gave up 2 bases, with 10 bases separating them. The CDR3 loop reads CASSLSQTPGNTIYF. CDR3 nucleotides: TGTGCCAGCAGCTTGAGTCAGACTCCTGGAAACACCATATATTTT.

This sequence joins TRBV15 and TRBJ1-3; TRBD1 is a possible D gene (6 bases). Germline V CDR1 and CDR2: LNHNV, YYDKDF (reference sequence). Deletions cut 0 bases from V and 4 bases from J, with 10 bases between. This CDR3 region has 15 residues. The CDR3 sequence is CATSREDRKGNTIYF. For the CDR3, the DNA is TGTGCCACCAGCAGAGAAGACAGGAAAGGAAACACCATATATTTT.

The V and J genes are TRBV28 and TRBJ2-5; D is uncertain. CDR3 size: 13 residues. Germline V gives CDR1 MDHEN, CDR2 SYDVKM. The V gene lost 3 bases and the J gene lost 9 bases, with 14 bases spanning the gap. CDR3 in amino acids: CASSFGQTGSQYF. The CDR3 region has the DNA TGTGCCAGCAGTTTCGGGCAAACTGGGTCCCAGTACTTC.

This clone was seen a handful of times. At one end, the junction sequence differs from germline, possibly due to a read error. The chain has TRBV25-1 and TRBJ1-4; possibly TRBD1 for D (6 bases). This CDR3 has 14 residues. Per the germline V gene, CDR1 is MGHDK and CDR2 is SYGVNS. CDR3 region: CASRPQGTKEKLFF. The CDR3 DNA follows: TGTGCCAGCAGGCCTCAGGGGACTAAAGAAAAACTGTTTTTT.

This clone was counted a single time. The chain uses TRBV5-6 and TRBJ1-1; the D is unclear. This CDR3 region has 12 residues. CDR1 and CDR2 (germline): SGHDT, YYEEEE. Trimming took off 7 bases at V and 5 bases at J, with 12 bases between the two ends. The CDR3 nucleotides read TGTGCCAGCGCCTTTAGAGGGACTGAAGCTTTCTTT. Its protein product is CASAFRGTEAFF.

This chain joins TRBV5-1 and TRBJ1-2; 7 nucleotides line up with TRBD1. Germline CDR1 reads SGHRS; CDR2 reads YFSETQ. The CDR3 sequence is 15 residues long. V was clipped by 6 bases and J by 4 bases; unmatched bases: 12. The CDR3 sequence is CASTQRQGDVYGYTF. In nucleotides, the CDR3 is TGCGCCAGCACACAGAGACAGGGCGATGTCTATGGCTACACCTTC.

V and J are TRBV27 and TRBJ2-2, with TRBD1 matching over 9 bases. Germline-derived CDR1 and CDR2 are MNHEY and SMNVEV (reference sequence). The CDR3 sequence is 18 residues long. With V trimmed by 10 bases and J by 0 bases, 15 bases remained unmatched. CDR3 nucleotides: TGTGCCACCGGGGACAGGGAGATTTTACTTGCGAACACCGGGGAGCTGTTTTTT. Residues: CATGDREILLANTGELFF.